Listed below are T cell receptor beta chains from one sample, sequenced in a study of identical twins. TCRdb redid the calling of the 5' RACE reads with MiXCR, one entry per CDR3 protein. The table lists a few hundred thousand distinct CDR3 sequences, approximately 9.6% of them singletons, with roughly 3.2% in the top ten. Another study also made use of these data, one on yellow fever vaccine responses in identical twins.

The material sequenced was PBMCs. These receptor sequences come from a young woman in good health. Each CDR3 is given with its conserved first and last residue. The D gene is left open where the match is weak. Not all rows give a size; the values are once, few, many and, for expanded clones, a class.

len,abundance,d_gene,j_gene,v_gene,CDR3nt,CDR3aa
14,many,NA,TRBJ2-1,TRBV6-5,TGTGCCAGCAGTTACTTCCCCGACTACAATGAGCAGTTCTTC,CASSYFPDYNEQFF
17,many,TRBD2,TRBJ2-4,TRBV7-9,TGTGCCAGCAGCCTACCACTCGGACTAGCGGGAGGATACATTCAGTACTTC,CASSLPLGLAGGYIQYF
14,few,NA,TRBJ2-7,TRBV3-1,TGTGCCAGCAGCCAAGCCAGACCATCCTACGAGCAGTACTTC,CASSQARPSYEQYF
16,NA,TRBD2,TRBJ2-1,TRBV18,TGTGCCAGCTCACCCTCTAGCGGGAGGGCCGAAAGCCTGCAGTTCTTC,CASSPSSGRAESLQFF
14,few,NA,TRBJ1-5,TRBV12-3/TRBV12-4,TGTGCCAGCAGTTCGACGGGGGTGAGACAGCCCCAGCATTTT,CASSSTGVRQPQHF
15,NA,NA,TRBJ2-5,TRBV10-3,TGTGCCATCAGTGGGGACTTACCAATGGAGGAGACCCAGTACTTC,CAISGDLPMEETQYF
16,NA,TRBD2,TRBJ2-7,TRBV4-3,TGCGCCAGCAGCCAAGGTAGAGTAGCGGGAGTCTACGAGCAGTACTTC,CASSQGRVAGVYEQYF
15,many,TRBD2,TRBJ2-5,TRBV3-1,TGTGCCAGCAGCCAATCACTAGCGGGAGCGGAGACCCAGTACTTC,CASSQSLAGAETQYF
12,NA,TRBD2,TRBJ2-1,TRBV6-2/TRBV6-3,TGTGCCAGCAGCCAGACTAGCAGGGAGCAGTTCTTC,CASSQTSREQFF
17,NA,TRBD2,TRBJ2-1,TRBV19,TGTGCCAGCACCGGGACTAGCGGGAGGAGGGGGTACAATGAGCAGTTCTTC,CASTGTSGRRGYNEQFF
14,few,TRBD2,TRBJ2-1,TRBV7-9,TGTGCCAGCAGCCCCAACTCCGGGCGGGGGGAGCAGTTCTTC,CASSPNSGRGEQFF
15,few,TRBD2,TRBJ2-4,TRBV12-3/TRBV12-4,TGTGCCAGCAGTTTTGGGGACGGAGTGTCCGGGGGGCAGTACTTC,CASSFGDGVSGGQYF
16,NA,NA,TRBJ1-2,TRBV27,TGTGCCAGCCGTGGCGGGCCTACAGGGTTCGTTTACGGCTACACCTTC,CASRGGPTGFVYGYTF
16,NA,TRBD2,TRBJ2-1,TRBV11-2,TGTGCCAGCAGCTTAGAGGGCGGGGGGTACTACAATGAGCAGTTCTTC,CASSLEGGGYYNEQFF
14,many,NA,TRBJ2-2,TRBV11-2,TGTGCCAGCAGCGCACACAGGGAGGCCGGGGAGCTGTTTTTT,CASSAHREAGELFF
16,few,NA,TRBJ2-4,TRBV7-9,TGTGCCAGCAGCTTAGTGGGGGCCGCCGCCAAAAACATTCAGTACTTC,CASSLVGAAAKNIQYF
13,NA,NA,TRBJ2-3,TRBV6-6,TGTGCCAGCAGTTATGGATTCATGAATACGCAGTATTTT,CASSYGFMNTQYF
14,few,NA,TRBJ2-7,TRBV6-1,TGTGCCAGCACCGCGGTAGGGGGCTCCTACGAGCAGTACTTC,CASTAVGGSYEQYF
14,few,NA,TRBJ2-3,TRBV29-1,TGCAGCGTTGAAGATATAAAGTTCACAGATACGCAGTATTTT,CSVEDIKFTDTQYF
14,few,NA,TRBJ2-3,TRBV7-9,TGTGCCAGCAGCTCCGGGACGGTCCCAGATACGCAGTATTTT,CASSSGTVPDTQYF
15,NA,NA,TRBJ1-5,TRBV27,TGTGCCAGCAGTTCAACGGGACTGCGCAATCAGCCCCAGCATTTT,CASSSTGLRNQPQHF
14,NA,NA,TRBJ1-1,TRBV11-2,TGTGCCAGCAGCTTAGCTAGGATGAACACTGAAGCTTTCTTT,CASSLARMNTEAFF
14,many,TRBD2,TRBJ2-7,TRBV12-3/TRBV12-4,TGTGCCAGCAGTAGGACTAGCCTATCCTACGAGCAGTACTTC,CASSRTSLSYEQYF
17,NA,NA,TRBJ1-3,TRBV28,TGTGCCAGCATTTTCCCTCTAGGCCGATTGGGTGGAAACACCATATATTTT,CASIFPLGRLGGNTIYF
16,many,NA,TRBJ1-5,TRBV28,TGTGCCAGCAGTTTAGTGGGGGAGGTTAGCAATCAGCCCCAGCATTTT,CASSLVGEVSNQPQHF
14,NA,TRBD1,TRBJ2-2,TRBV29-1,TGCAGCGGCACCGGGACAGGGAACACCGGGGAGCTGTTTTTT,CSGTGTGNTGELFF
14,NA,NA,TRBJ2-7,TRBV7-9,TGTGCCAGCAGACCTACAGGGAACTCCTACGAGCAGTACTTC,CASRPTGNSYEQYF
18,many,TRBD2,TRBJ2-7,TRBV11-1,TGTGCCAGCAGCCAACGACAGGGGGGACTAGCGGGGGGCTACGAGCAGTACTTC,CASSQRQGGLAGGYEQYF
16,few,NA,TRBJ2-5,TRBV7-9,TGTGCCAGCAGCCCCTGGACTGTAGAGGCTCGAGAGACCCAGTACTTC,CASSPWTVEARETQYF
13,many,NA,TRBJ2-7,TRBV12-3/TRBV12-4,TGTGCCAGCAGTTTGTCCCCTCCTTACGAGCAGTACTTC,CASSLSPPYEQYF
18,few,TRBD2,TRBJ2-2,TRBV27,TGTGCCAGCAGTTTACGGACTAGCGGGAGTTCGAGCACCGGGGAGCTGTTTTTT,CASSLRTSGSSSTGELFF
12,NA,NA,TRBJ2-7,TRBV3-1,TGTGCCAGCAGCCAATGGGGAGGCGAGCAGTACTTC,CASSQWGGEQYF
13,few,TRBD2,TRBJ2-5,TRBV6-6,TGTGCCATCAAACGGGAGGGCCAAGAGACCCAGTACTTC,CAIKREGQETQYF
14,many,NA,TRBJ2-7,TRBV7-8,TGTGCCAGCAGCTTAGCTAAAACCTACTACGAGCAGTACTTC,CASSLAKTYYEQYF
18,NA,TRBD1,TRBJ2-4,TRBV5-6,TGTGCCAGCAGCCCCGGGACAGGGTCAATCCTAGCCAAAAACATTCAGTACTTC,CASSPGTGSILAKNIQYF
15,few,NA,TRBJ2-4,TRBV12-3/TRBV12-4,TGTGCCAGCAGTCCCAATACCGATAGAGGGGACATTCAGTACTTC,CASSPNTDRGDIQYF
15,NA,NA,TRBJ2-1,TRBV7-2,TGTGCCAGCAGGTTGGGGGGGGCCCCCTACAATGAGCAGTTCTTC,CASRLGGAPYNEQFF
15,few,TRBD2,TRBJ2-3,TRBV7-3,TGTGCCAGCAGCTTAAAAGCGGGGGGGCCGAGTACGCAGTATTTT,CASSLKAGGPSTQYF